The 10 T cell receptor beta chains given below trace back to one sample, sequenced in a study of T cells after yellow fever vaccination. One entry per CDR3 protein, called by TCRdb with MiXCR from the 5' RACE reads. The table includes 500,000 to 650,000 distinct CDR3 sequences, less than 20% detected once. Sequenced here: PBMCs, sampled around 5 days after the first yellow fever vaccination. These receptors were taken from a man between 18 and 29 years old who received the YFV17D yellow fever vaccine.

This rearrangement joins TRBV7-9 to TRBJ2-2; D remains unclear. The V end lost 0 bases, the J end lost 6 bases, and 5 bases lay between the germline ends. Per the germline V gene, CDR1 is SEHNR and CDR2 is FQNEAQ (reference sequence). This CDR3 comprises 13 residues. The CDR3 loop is CASSLARAGELFF. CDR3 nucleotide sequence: TGTGCCAGCAGCTTAGCGCGTGCCGGGGAGCTGTTTTTT. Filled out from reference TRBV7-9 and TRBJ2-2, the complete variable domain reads DTGVSQNPRHKITKRGQNVTFRCDPISEHNRLYWYRQTLGQGPEFLTYFQNEAQLEKSRLLSDRFSAERPKGSFSTLEIQRTEQGDSAMYLCASSLARAGELFFGEGSRLTVL.

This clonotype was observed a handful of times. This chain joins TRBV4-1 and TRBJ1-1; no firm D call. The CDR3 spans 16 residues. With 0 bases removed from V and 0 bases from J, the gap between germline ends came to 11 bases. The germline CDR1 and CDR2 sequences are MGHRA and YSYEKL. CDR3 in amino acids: CASSQEKRGMNTEAFF. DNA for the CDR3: TGCGCCAGCAGCCAAGAGAAACGGGGAATGAACACTGAAGCTTTCTTT.

In DNA, the CDR3 is TGTGCCAGCTCACCACGCCCTAACCGACAAGAGACCCAGTACTTC. Translated, it gives CASSPRPNRQETQYF. The chain joins TRBV18 to TRBJ2-5; the D is unclear. The CDR3 runs 15 residues. Germline CDR1 KGHSH, CDR2 LQKENI. V was shortened by 1 base and J by 2 bases, with 11 bases between the two germline ends.

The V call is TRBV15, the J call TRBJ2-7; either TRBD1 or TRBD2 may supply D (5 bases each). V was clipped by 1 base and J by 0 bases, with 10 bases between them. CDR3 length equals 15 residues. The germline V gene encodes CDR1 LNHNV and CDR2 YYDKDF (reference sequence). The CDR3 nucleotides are TGTGCCACCAGCAGAGTGGGGGTGCGCTCCTACGAGCAGTACTTC. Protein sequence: CATSRVGVRSYEQYF.

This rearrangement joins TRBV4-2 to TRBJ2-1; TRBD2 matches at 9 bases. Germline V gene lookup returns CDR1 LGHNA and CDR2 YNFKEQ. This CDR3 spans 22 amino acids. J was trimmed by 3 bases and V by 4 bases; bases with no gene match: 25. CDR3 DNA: TGTGCCAGCAGCCCCCGTCGGCTAGCGGGGTACCTACGGTCCCACAACTACAATGAGCAGTTCTTC. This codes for CASSPRRLAGYLRSHNYNEQFF.

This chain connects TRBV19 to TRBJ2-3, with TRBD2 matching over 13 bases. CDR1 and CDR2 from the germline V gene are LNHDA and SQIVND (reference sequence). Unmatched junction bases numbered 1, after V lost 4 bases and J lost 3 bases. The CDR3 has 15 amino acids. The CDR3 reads CASSTGLAGTDTQYF. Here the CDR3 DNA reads TGTGCCAGTAGTACGGGACTAGCGGGGACAGATACGCAGTATTTT.

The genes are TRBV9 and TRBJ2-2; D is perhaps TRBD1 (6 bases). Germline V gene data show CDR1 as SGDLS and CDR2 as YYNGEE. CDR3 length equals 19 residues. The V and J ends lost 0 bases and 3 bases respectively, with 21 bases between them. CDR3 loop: CASSVVQGLIPGDTGELFF. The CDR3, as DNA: TGTGCCAGCAGCGTAGTTCAGGGGCTAATTCCTGGTGACACCGGGGAGCTGTTTTTT. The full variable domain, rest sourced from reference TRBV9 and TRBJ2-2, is DSGVTQTPKHLITATGQRVTLRCSPRSGDLSVYWYQQSLDQGLQFLIQYYNGEERAKGNILERFSAQQFPDLHSELNLSSLELGDSALYFCASSVVQGLIPGDTGELFFGEGSRLTVL.

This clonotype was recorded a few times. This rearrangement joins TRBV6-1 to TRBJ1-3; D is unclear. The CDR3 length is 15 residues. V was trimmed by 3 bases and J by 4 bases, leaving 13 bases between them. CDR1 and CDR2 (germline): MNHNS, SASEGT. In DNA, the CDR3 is TGTGCCAGCAGTGAGAGGCGGCGATCGGGAAACACCATATATTTT. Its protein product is CASSERRRSGNTIYF.

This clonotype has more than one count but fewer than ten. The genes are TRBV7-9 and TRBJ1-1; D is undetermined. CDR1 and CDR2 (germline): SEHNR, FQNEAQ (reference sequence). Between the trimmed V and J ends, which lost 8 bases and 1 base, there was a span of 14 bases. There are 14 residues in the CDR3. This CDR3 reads CASLKVLGNTEAFF. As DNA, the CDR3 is TGTGCCAGCCTCAAGGTTTTGGGGAACACTGAAGCTTTCTTT.

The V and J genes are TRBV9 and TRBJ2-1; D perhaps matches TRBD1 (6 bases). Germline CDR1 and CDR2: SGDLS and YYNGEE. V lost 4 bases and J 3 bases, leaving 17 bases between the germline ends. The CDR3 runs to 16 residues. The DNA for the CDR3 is TGTGCCAGCAGCACCTCCGACAGGCTAAACTACAATGAGCAGTTCTTC. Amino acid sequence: CASSTSDRLNYNEQFF.